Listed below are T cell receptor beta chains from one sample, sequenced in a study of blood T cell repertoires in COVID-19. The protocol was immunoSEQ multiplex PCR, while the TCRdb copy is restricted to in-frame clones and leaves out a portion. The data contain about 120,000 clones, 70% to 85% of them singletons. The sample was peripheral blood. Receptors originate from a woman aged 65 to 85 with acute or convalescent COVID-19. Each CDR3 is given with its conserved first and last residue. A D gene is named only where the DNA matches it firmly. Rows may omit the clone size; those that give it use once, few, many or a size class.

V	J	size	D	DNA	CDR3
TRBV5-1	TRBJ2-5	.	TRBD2	TGCGCCAGCAGCTTGGAGGTGCGGGGGATACAAGAGACCCAGTACTTC	CASSLEVRGIQETQYF
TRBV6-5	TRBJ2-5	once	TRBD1	TGTGCCAGCAGTTACGCAGGGGGCGAGACCCAGTACTTC	CASSYAGGETQYF
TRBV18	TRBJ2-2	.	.	TGTGCCAGCTCACCATTTGGCAGCACCGGGGAGCTGTTTTTT	CASSPFGSTGELFF
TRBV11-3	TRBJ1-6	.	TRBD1	TGTGCCAGCAGCTGGGACAGCGACCGTAATTCACCCCTCCACTTT	CASSWDSDRNSPLHF
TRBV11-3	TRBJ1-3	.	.	TGTGCCAGCAGCCGGGACAAGGGGTCTGGAAACACCATATATTTT	CASSRDKGSGNTIYF
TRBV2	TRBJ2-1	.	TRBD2	TGTGCCAGCACCCGGGGAGGGAGGTCCTACAATGAGCAGTTCTTC	CASTRGGRSYNEQFF
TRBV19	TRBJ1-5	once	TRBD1	TGTGCCAGCCGGCGACGGGACAGGGATTTTCAGCCCCAGCATTTT	CASRRRDRDFQPQHF
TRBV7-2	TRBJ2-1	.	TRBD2	TGTGCCAGCAGCTCCTCCCGGGGGGGCTACAATGAGCAGTTCTTC	CASSSSRGGYNEQFF
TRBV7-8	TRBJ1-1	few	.	TGTGCCAGCAGCTTAGCCCTAGTCTCTCCCACTGAAGCTTTCTTT	CASSLALVSPTEAFF
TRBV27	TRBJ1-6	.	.	TGTGCCAGCAGACTGGGGGGTTATAATTCACCCCTCCACTTT	CASRLGGYNSPLHF
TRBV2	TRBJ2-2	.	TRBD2	TGTGCCAGCAGTCCGACTAGCGGGAAGAACACCGGGGAGCTGTTTTTT	CASSPTSGKNTGELFF
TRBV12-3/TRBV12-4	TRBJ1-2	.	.	TGTGCCAGCAGCAATACCCCAGGTGGCTACACCTTC	CASSNTPGGYTF
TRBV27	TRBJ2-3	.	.	TGTGCCAGCAGTTTAAACACAGGGCTTCCAGATACGCAGTATTTT	CASSLNTGLPDTQYF
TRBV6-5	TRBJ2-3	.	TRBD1	TGTGCCAGCAGAACCGGGACAGAGTCACCAGATACGCAGTATTTT	CASRTGTESPDTQYF
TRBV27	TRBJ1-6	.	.	TGTGCCAGCAGTTTATTTCAGGGGCTCGATTCACCCCTCCACTTT	CASSLFQGLDSPLHF
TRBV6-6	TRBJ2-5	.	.	TGTGCCAGCAGTTACTCGGGGCCGGCGGAGACCCAGTACTTC	CASSYSGPAETQYF
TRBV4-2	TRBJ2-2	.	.	TGTGCCAGCAGCCAACCGGGGAGGGGGAGCACCGGGGAGCTGTTTTTT	CASSQPGRGSTGELFF
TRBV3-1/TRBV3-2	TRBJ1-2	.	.	TGTGCCAGCAGCCCATTACCGGACAGAATTAACTATGGCTACACCTTC	CASSPLPDRINYGYTF
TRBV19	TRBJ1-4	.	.	TGTGCCAGCCTCGGGAGGACAGCAACTAATGAAAAACTGTTTTTT	CASLGRTATNEKLFF
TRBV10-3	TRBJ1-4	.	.	TGTGCCATCAAGCAGGATGCAACTAATGAAAAACTGTTTTTT	CAIKQDATNEKLFF
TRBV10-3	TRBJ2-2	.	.	TGTGCCATCAGTGAGTCGAATTCAGGACAGTCGAACACCGGGGAGCTGTTTTTT	CAISESNSGQSNTGELFF
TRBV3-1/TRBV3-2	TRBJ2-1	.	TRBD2	TGTGCCAGCAGCCAATTCGGAGGTGGCGGGGGGGCCGATGAGCAGTTCTTC	CASSQFGGGGGADEQFF
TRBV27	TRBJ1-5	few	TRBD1	TGTGCCAGCAGCCGTACAGGGGGCTCCTGGGAGCCCCAGCATTTT	CASSRTGGSWEPQHF
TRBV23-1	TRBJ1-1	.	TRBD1	TGCGCCAGCAGTCAAGACCGCAGGGGGCGGAGTGAAGCTTTCTTT	CASSQDRRGRSEAFF
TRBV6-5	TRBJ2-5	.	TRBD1	TGTGCCAGCAGACCGGGACAGGCGTTAGGGACCCAGTACTTC	CASRPGQALGTQYF
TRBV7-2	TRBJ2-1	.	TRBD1	TGTGCCAGCAGCTTACCGCGGACAGGAGCTAGCTCCTACAATGAGCAGTTCTTC	CASSLPRTGASSYNEQFF
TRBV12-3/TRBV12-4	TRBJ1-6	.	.	TGTGCCAGCAGGCGGCAGGGAAATTCACCCCTCCACTTT	CASRRQGNSPLHF
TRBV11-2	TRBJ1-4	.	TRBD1	TGTGCCAGCAGCTTGGGACACACAGGGGCCTTTGAAAAACTGTTTTTT	CASSLGHTGAFEKLFF
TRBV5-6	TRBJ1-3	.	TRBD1	TGTGCCAGCAGCTTACTGGGACAGGGGTCTGGAAACACCATATATTTT	CASSLLGQGSGNTIYF
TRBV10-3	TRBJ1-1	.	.	TGTGCCACCAGGCCAGAGAACACTGAAGCTTTCTTT	CATRPENTEAFF
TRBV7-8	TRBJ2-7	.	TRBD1	TGTGCCAGCAGCCCTCTCACAGGGGGTAGTTTTTACGAGCAGTACTTC	CASSPLTGGSFYEQYF
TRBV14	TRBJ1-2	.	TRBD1	TGTGCCAGCAGCCAAAACAGGGGGCTAGGCTACACCTTC	CASSQNRGLGYTF
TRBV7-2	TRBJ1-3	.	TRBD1	TGTGCCAGCAGCTTAGCGGGACAGGGGTCCCACTCTGGAAACACCATATATTTT	CASSLAGQGSHSGNTIYF
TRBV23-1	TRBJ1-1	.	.	TGCGCCAGCATCCGGGGGGAGATAAACACTGAAGCTTTCTTT	CASIRGEINTEAFF
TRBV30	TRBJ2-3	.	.	TGTGCCTGGAGTCCGGGTGCAGATACGCAGTATTTT	CAWSPGADTQYF
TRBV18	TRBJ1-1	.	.	TGTGCCAGCTCACCAGCACAGAACACTGAAGCTTTCTTT	CASSPAQNTEAFF
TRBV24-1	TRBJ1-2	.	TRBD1	TGTGCCACCATGGACAGGACAGGTGCCTATGGCTACACCTTC	CATMDRTGAYGYTF
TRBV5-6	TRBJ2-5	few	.	TGTGCCAGCAGCTTGAGTCTACCGAGGGTGGGAGAGACCCAGTACTTC	CASSLSLPRVGETQYF
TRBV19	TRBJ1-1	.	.	TGTGCCAGTAGTATCCGGGACTCAACTGGGACTGAAGCTTTCTTT	CASSIRDSTGTEAFF
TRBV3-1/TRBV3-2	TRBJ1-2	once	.	TGTGCCAGCAGCCCGGGGGGGACCTATGGCTACACCTTC	CASSPGGTYGYTF
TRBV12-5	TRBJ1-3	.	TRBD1	TGTGCTAGTGGGGCTTCAGGGGGCGCGGGAAACACCATATATTTT	CASGASGGAGNTIYF
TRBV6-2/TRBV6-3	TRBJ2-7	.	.	TGTGCCAGCAGTTACATCGTTGGTCGGGGGGCCGGGTACGAGCAGTACTTC	CASSYIVGRGAGYEQYF